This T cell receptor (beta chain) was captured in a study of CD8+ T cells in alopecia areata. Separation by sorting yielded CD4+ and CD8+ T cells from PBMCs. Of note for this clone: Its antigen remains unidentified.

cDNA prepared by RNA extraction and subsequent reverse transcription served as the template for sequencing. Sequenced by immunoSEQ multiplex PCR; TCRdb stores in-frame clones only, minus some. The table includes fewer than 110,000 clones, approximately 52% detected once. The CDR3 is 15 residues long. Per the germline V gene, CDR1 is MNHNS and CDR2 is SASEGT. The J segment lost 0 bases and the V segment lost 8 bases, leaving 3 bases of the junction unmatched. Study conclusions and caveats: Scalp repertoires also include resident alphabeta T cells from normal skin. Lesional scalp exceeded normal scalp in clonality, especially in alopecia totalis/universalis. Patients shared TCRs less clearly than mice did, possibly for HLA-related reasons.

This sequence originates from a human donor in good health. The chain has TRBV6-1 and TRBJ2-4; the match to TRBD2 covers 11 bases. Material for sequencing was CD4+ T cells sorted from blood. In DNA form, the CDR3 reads TGTGCCAGCGGGGGACTAGCGGAAGCCAAAAACATTCAGTACTTC. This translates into CASGGLAEAKNIQYF.